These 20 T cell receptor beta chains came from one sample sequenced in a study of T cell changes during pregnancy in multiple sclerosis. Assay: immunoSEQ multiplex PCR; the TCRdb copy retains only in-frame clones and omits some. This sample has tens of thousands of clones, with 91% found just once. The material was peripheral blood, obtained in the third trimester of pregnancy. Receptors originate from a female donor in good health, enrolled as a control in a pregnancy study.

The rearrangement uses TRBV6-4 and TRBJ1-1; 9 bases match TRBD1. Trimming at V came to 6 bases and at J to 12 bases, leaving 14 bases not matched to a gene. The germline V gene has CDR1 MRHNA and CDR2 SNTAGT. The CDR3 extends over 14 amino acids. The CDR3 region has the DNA TGTGCCAGCAGCCAGTCAGCTGGGACAGGGCGGACTTTCTTT. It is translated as CASSQSAGTGRTFF.

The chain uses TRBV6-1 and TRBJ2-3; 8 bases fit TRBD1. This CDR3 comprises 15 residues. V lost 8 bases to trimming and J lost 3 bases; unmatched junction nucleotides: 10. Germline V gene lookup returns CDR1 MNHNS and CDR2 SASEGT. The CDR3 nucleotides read TGTGCCAGCTCCAGGGGGACAGGAGATACAGATACGCAGTATTTT. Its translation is CASSRGTGDTDTQYF.

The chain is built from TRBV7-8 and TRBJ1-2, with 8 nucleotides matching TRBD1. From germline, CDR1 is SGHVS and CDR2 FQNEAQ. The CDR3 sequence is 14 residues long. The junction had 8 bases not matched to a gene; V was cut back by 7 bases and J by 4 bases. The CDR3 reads CASTTAGGLYGYTF. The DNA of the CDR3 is TGTGCCAGCACAACGGCAGGGGGCCTCTATGGCTACACCTTC.

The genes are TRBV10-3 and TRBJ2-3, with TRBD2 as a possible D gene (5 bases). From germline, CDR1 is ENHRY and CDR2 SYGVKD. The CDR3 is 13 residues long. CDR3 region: CGTQDSYTDTQYF. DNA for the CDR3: TGTGGCACCCAGGACTCGTACACAGATACGCAGTATTTT.

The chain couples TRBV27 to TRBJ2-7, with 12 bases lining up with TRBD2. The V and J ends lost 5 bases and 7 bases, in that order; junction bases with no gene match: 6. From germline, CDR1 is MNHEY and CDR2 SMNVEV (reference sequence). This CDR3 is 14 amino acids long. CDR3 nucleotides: TGTGCCAGCAGTCCCACTAGCGGGAGGTATGAGCAGTACTTC. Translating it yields CASSPTSGRYEQYF.

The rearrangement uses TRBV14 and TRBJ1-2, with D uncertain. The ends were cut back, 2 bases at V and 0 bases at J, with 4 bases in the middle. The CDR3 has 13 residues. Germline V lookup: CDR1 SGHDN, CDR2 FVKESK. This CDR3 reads CASSQLANYGYTF. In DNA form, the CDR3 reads TGTGCCAGCAGCCAACTCGCTAACTATGGCTACACCTTC.

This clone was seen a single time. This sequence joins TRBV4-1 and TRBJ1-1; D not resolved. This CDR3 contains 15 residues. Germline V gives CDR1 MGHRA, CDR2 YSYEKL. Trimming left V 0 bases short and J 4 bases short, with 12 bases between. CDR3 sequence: CASSQDPRVFTEAFF. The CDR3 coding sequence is TGCGCCAGCAGCCAAGATCCCCGGGTCTTCACTGAAGCTTTCTTT.

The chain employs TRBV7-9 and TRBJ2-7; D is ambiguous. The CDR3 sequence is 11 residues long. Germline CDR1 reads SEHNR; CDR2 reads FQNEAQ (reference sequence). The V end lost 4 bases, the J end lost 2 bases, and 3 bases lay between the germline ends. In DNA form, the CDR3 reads TGTGCCAGCAGCTCCACCTACGAGCAGTACTTC. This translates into CASSSTYEQYF.

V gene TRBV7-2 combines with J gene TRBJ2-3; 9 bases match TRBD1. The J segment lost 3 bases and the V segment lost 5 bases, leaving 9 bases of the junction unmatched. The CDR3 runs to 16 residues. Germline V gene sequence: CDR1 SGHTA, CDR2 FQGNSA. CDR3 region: CASSPWGTGQTDTQYF. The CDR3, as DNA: TGTGCCAGCAGCCCGTGGGGGACAGGGCAAACAGATACGCAGTATTTT.

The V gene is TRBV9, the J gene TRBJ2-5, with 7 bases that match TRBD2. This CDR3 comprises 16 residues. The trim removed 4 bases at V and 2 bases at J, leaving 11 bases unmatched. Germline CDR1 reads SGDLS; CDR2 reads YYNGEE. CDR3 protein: CASSLRAREIQETQYF. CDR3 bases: TGTGCCAGCAGCCTCCGCGCGCGGGAGATACAAGAGACCCAGTACTTC.

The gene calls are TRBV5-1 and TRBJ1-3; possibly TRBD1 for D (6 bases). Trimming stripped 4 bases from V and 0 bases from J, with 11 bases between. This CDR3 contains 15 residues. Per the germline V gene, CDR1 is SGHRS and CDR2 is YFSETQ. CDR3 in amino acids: CASSADSSSGNTIYF. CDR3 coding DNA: TGCGCCAGCAGCGCGGACAGTAGCTCTGGAAACACCATATATTTT.

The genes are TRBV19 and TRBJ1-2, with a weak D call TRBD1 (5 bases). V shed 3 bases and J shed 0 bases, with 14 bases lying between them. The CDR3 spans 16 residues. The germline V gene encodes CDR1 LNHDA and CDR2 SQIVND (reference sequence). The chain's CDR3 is CASSILRGRANYGYTF. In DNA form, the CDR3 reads TGTGCCAGTAGTATCCTCCGAGGCAGGGCTAACTATGGCTACACCTTC.

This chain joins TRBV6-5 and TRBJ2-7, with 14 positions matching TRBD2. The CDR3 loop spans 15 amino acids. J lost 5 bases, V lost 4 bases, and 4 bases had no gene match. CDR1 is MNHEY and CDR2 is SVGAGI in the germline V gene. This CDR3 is CASSLTSGRVHEQYF. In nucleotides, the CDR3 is TGTGCCAGCAGTTTGACTAGCGGGAGGGTGCACGAGCAGTACTTC.

CDR3 region: CASSLSTGVSYGYTF. In DNA form, the CDR3 reads TGTGCCAGCAGTTTATCTACAGGGGTTTCATATGGCTACACCTTC. V usage is TRBV6-5 and J usage is TRBJ1-2; 7 bases line up with TRBD1. The V segment lost 4 bases and the J segment 5 bases; nucleotides outside the gene matches: 10. The CDR3 is 15 amino acids. The germline V gene has CDR1 MNHEY and CDR2 SVGAGI.

CDR3 amino acids: CAWVRVYEQYF. CDR3 nucleotide sequence: TGTGCCTGGGTCAGGGTCTACGAGCAGTACTTC. The rearrangement links TRBV30 to TRBJ2-7; D might be TRBD1 (5 bases). The germline V gene has CDR1 GTSNPN and CDR2 SVGIG (reference sequence). The CDR3 is 11 residues long. The ends were cut back, 5 bases at V and 3 bases at J, with 8 bases in the middle.

The CDR3 nucleotides are TGTGCCACCAGCAGAGTGCATTCAGGGGGCACTGAAGCTTTCTTT. This encodes CATSRVHSGGTEAFF. The chain employs TRBV15 and TRBJ1-1; 7 bases fit TRBD1. This CDR3 spans 15 amino acids. CDR1 LNHNV and CDR2 YYDKDF come from the germline V gene (reference sequence). The V gene end was trimmed by 1 base and the J gene end by 4 bases; junction bases not matched to a gene: 6.

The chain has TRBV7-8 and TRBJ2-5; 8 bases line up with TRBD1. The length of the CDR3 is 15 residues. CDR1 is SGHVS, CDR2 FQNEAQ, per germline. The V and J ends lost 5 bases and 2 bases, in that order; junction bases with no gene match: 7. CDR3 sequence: CASSVRQGLQETQYF. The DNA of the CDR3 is TGTGCCAGCAGCGTAAGACAGGGGCTACAAGAGACCCAGTACTTC. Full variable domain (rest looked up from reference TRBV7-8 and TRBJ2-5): GAGVSQSPRYKVAKRGQDVALRCDPISGHVSLFWYQQALGQGPEFLTYFQNEAQLDKSGLPSDRFFAERPEGSVSTLKIQRTQQEDSAVYLCASSVRQGLQETQYFGPGTRLLVL.

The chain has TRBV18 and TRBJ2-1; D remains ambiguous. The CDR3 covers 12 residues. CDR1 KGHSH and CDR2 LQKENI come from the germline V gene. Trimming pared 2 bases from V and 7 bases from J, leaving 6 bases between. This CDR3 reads CASSPGQNEQFF. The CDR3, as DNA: TGTGCCAGCTCACCAGGCCAGAATGAGCAGTTCTTC.

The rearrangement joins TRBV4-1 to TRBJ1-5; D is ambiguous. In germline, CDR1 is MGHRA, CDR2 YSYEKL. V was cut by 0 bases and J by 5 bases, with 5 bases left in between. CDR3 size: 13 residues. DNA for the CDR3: TGCGCCAGCAGCCAAGAGAGGGATCAGCCCCAGCATTTT. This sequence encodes CASSQERDQPQHF.

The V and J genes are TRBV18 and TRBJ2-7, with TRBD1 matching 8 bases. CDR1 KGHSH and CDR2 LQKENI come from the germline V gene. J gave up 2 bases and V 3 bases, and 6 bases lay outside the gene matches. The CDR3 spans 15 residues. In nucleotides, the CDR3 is TGTGCCAGCTCACCGCGGACAGGGACAACCTACGAGCAGTACTTC. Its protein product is CASSPRTGTTYEQYF.